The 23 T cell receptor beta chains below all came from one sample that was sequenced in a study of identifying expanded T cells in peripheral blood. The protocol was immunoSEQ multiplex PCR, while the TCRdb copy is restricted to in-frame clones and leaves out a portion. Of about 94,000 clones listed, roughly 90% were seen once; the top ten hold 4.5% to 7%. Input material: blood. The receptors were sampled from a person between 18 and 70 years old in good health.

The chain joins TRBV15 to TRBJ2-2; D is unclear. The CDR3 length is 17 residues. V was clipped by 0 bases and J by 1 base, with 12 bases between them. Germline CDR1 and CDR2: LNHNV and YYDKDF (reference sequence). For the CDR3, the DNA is TGTGCCACCAGCAGAGATCGGCAGTTACTGAACACCGGGGAGCTGTTTTTT. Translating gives CATSRDRQLLNTGELFF.

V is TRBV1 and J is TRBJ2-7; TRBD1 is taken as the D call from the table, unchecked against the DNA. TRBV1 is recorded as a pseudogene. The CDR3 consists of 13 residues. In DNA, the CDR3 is TGCACCAGCACTAGGACAGGCGACCACGAGCAGTACTTC. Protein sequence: CTSTRTGDHEQYF.

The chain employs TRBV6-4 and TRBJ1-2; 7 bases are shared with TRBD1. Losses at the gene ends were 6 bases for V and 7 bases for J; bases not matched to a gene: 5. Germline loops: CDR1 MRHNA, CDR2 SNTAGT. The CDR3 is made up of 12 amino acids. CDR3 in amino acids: CASSSQGTGYTF. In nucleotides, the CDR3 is TGTGCCAGCAGCTCACAGGGGACTGGCTACACCTTC.

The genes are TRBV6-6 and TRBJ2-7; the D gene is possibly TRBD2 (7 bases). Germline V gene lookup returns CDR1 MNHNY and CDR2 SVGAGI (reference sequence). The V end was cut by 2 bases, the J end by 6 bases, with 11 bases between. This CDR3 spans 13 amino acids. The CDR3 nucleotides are TGTGCCAGCAGTTACGGGGGGGCGCGCGAGCAGTACTTC. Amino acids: CASSYGGAREQYF.

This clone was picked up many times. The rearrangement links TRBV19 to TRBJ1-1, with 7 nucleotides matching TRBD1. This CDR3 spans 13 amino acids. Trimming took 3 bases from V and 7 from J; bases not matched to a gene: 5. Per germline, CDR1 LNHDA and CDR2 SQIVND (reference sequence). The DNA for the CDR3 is TGTGCCAGTAGTATCACAGGGGCCGGTGAAGCTTTCTTT. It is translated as CASSITGAGEAFF. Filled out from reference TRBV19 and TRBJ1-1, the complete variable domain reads DGGITQSPKYLFRKEGQNVTLSCEQNLNHDAMYWYRQDPGQGLRLIYYSQIVNDFQKGDIAEGYSVSREKKESFPLTVTSAQKNPTAFYLCASSITGAGEAFFGQGTRLTVV.

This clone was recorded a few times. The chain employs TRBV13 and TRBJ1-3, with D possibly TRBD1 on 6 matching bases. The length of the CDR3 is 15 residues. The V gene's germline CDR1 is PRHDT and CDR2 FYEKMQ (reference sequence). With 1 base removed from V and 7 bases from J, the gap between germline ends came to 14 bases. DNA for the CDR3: TGTGCCAGCAGCTTAGTTCAGGGGATTGCGAACACCATATATTTT. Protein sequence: CASSLVQGIANTIYF.

The CDR3 DNA is TGTGCCAGCAGTCGCGGGACCGACTCCTACGAGCAGTACTTC. It codes for CASSRGTDSYEQYF. The rearrangement links TRBV11-3 to TRBJ2-7; D might be TRBD2 (6 bases). The CDR3 runs 14 residues. Germline CDR1 SGHNT, CDR2 YENEEA. The V gene lost 6 bases and the J gene lost 0 bases, with 12 bases spanning the gap.

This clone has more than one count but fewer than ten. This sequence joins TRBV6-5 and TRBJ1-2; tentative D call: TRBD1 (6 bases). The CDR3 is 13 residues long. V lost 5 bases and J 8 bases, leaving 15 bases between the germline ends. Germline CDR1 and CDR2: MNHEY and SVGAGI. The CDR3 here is CASSLNRAGGYTF. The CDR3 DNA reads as TGTGCCAGCAGTCTCAACAGGGCGGGCGGCTACACCTTC.

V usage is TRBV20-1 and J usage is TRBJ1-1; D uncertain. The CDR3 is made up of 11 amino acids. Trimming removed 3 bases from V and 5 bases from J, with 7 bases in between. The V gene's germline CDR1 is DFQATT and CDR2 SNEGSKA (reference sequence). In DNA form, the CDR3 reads TGCAGTGCTAGGTTCCCGACTGAAGCTTTCTTT. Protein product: CSARFPTEAFF.

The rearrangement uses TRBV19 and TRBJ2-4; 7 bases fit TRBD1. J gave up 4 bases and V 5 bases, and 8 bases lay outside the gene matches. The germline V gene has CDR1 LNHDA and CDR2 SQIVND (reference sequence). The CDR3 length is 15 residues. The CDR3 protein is CASSLFSDRKNIQYF. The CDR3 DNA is TGTGCCAGTAGTTTATTTTCGGACAGGAAAAACATTCAGTACTTC.

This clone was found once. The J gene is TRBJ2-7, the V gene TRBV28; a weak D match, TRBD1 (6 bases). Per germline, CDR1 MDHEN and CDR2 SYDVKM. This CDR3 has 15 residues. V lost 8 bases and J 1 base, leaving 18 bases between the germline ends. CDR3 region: CASHAQGLVSYEQYF. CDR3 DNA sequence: TGTGCCAGCCACGCGCAGGGGCTGGTATCCTACGAGCAGTACTTC.

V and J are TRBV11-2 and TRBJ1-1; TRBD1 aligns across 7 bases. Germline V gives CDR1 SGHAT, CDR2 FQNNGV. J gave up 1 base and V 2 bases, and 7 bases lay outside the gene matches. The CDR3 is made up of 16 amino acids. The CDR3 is CASSLNLGQQNTEAFF. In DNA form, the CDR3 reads TGTGCCAGCAGCTTAAATCTGGGACAGCAGAACACTGAAGCTTTCTTT.

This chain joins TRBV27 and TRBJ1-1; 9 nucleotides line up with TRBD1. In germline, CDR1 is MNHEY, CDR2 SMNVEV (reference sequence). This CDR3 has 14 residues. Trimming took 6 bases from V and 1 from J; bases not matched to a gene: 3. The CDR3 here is CASSQGQGNTEAFF. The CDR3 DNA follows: TGTGCCAGCAGCCAGGGACAGGGGAACACTGAAGCTTTCTTT.

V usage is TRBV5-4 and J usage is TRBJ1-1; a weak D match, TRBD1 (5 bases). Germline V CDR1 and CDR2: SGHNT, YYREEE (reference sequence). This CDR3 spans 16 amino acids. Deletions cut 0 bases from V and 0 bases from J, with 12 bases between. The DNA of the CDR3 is TGTGCCAGCAGCTTGGCGCGGGGGAGCATGAACACTGAAGCTTTCTTT. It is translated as CASSLARGSMNTEAFF.

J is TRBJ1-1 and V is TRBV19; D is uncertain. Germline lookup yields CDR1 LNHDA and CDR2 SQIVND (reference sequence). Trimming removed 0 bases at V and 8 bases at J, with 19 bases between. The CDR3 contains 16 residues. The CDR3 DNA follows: TGTGCCAGTAGTATAGATCTTGCGAGTAGGTTTGGGGAAGCTTTCTTT. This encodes CASSIDLASRFGEAFF.

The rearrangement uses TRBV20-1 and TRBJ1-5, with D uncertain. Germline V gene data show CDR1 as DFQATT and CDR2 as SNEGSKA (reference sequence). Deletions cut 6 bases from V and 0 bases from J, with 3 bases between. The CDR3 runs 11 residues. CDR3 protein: CSAGSNQPQHF. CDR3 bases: TGCAGTGCAGGTAGCAATCAGCCCCAGCATTTT.

The CDR3 loop is CASRPGTGGGYGYTF. The CDR3 coding sequence is TGTGCCAGTAGACCCGGGACAGGGGGCGGCTATGGCTACACCTTC. The chain has TRBV19 and TRBJ1-2, with 12 bases that match TRBD1. Germline CDR1 reads LNHDA; CDR2 reads SQIVND (reference sequence). V lost 6 bases, J lost 4 bases, and 6 bases stayed unmatched. The CDR3 runs to 15 residues.

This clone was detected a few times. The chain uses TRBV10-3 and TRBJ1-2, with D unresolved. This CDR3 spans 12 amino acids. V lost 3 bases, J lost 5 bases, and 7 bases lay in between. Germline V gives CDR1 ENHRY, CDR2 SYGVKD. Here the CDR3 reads CAISEGGYGYTF. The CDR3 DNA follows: TGTGCCATCAGTGAAGGAGGATATGGCTACACCTTC.

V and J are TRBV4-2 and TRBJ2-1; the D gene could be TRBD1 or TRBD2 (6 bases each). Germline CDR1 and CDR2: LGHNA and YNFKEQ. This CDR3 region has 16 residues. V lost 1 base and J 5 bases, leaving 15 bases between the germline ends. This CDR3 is CASSQVEGGVNNEQFF. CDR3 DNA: TGTGCCAGCAGCCAAGTGGAGGGGGGAGTCAACAATGAGCAGTTCTTC.

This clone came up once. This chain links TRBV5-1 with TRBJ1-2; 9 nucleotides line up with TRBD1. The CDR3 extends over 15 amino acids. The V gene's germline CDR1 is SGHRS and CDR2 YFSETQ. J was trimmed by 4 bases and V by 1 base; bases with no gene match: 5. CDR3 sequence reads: CASSLITGGGYGYTF. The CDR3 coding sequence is TGCGCCAGCAGCTTGATCACAGGGGGCGGCTATGGCTACACCTTC.

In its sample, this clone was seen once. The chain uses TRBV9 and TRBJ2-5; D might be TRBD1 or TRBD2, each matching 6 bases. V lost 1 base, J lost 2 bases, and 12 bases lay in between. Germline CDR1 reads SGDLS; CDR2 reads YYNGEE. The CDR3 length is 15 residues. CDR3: CASSVPGAGQETQYF. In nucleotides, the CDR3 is TGTGCCAGCAGCGTACCGGGGGCAGGGCAAGAGACCCAGTACTTC.

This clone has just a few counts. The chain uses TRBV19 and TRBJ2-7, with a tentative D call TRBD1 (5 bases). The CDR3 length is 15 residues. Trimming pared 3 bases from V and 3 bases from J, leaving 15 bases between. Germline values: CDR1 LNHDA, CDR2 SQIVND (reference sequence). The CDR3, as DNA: TGTGCCAGTAGTATTTCAGGGCAGGGCGTCTACGAGCAGTACTTC. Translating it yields CASSISGQGVYEQYF.

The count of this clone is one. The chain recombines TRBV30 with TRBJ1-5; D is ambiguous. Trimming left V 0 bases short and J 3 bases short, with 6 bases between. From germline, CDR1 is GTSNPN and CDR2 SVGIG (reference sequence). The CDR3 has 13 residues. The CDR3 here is CAWSVGPNQPQHF. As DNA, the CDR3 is TGTGCCTGGAGTGTAGGTCCCAATCAGCCCCAGCATTTT.